The text below deals with one T cell receptor beta chain. Its specificity is unknown. This sample was taken from a study of cytomegalovirus exposure and HLA in healthy donors. Study overall: HLA-typed donors were the source of approximately 80 million unique TCRs held in an early data release. Points from the study as a whole: An analysis that was carried out later associated 16,000 or so TCR beta sequences with HLA alleles at 0.05 false discovery rate. TCR beta chains numbering 164 were designated cytomegalovirus-associated.

The V gene end was trimmed by 0 bases and the J gene end by 9 bases; junction bases not matched to a gene: 8. This CDR3 has 16 amino acids. Germline V gene sequence: CDR1 MGHRA, CDR2 YSYEKL. The PCR had 60 Vbeta and 13 Jbeta primers. Produced via immunoSEQ multiplex PCR; TCRdb's table is partial and in-frame only. The repertoire has about 180,000 clones, more than 60% of them found once; the top ten carry around 3.4%. Sequencing was performed on PBMCs. The genes are TRBV4-1 and TRBJ2-1, with TRBD2 matching 10 bases. This TCR came from a woman aged 60-75 years in good health and CMV-seropositive. CDR3: CASSQERSGRATEQFF. The CDR3 bases are TGCGCCAGCAGCCAAGAACGGAGCGGGAGGGCCACTGAGCAGTTCTTC.